The rows below give T cell receptor beta chains drawn from one sample of a study of T cells expressing NK-cell markers. TCRdb reprocessed the 5' RACE reads, with one entry per CDR3 protein and no DNA. The table gives about 450,000 distinct CDR3 sequences; the top ten clones make up about 7.1% of it. The sample was blood T cells: a sorted CD56 or NKG2C T cell subset, CD4+ or CD8+ T cells, or bulk PBMC T cells (not recorded which). These receptors all stem from a woman aged 18-69 years in good health. CDR3s include the opening cysteine and the closing phenylalanine or tryptophan.

>TRBV30|TRBJ1-4
CAWSRGGWSEKLFF
>TRBV7-8|TRBJ2-1
CASSLARVSPSGEQFF
>TRBV20-1|TRBJ1-1
CSARGGQGTEAFF
>TRBV20-1|TRBJ1-6
CSATVVRGNSPLHF
>TRBV4-1|TRBJ1-2
CASSQGSNNYGYTF
>TRBV20-1|TRBJ1-2
CSARPPGTGEYGYTF
>TRBV7-9|TRBJ1-1
CASSKWGDRRDTEAFF
>TRBV5-1|TRBJ2-5
CASSYVGRYQETQYF
>TRBV5-1|TRBJ1-1
CASSQGTGGGTEAFF
>TRBV7-2|TRBJ1-1
CASSGRQGDMSFF
>TRBV18|TRBJ1-4
CASSPRDRFEKLFF
>TRBV7-8|TRBJ2-7
CASSLLVGGSYEQYF
>TRBV3-1|TRBJ2-7
CASSQVSGVLYDEQYF
>TRBV5-4|TRBJ2-7
CASSLEGRATYEQYF
>TRBV6-5|TRBJ1-6
CASSYLESNNSPLHF